This T cell receptor (beta chain) was observed in a study of shared clonotypes between healthy human individuals. Study summary: CD8 memory received one plate per donor, CD8 naive two, CD4 memory three and CD4 naive three.

Concerning this clone: The antigen is not known.

Study findings and constraints: Rarefaction analysis demonstrated incomplete sorted-subset sequencing notwithstanding large depth. Clonotype sharing across a few donors was observed for around 4.5% of naive CD4 clonotypes. Sampling used blood alone; tissue repertoires probably differ.

The CDR3 totals 14 residues. Assay: immunoSEQ multiplex PCR; the TCRdb copy retains only in-frame clones and omits some. The sample yields about 590,000 clones, less than 97% seen once. Terminally differentiated effector memory CD45RA+ cells were excluded by CCR7 positive selection of CD45RO-negative cells. Sequenced: naive CD8+ T cells sorted from blood. V is TRBV7-5 and J is TRBJ2-1. TRBV7-5 is a recognized pseudogene. The TCR sequence derives from a woman in her twenties or thirties in good health. The CDR3 DNA reads as TGTGTCAGAAGCGATCAGCATGCCTACAATGAGCAGTTCTTC. Translating it yields CVRSDQHAYNEQFF.